This entry concerns a single T cell receptor (beta chain). This record comes from a study of blood T cell repertoires in COVID-19. Study-wide context: From the United States, Italy and Spain came samples of acute and convalescent COVID-19. The cDNA or gDNA used as material had been derived from T cells, B-cell-depleted T cells, or PBMCs.

Methods used by the authors: Nucleated cell number was recorded as an estimate derived from reference gene primer amplification. The data were produced by immunoSEQ multiplex PCR, yet TCRdb's version contains in-frame clones alone and is incomplete. The V and J calls and the clone size are those of that table, but D and trimming were determined from the DNA. The data show under 150,000 clones, over 75% seen once. Seattle patients were enrolled during active infection and followed longitudinally. The germline V and J ends were trimmed by 9 bases and 7 bases, with 26 bases remaining between them. Germline-derived CDR1 and CDR2 are SGHNT and YYREEE (reference sequence). This CDR3 contains 16 residues.

The specimen was peripheral blood. V is TRBV5-4 and J is TRBJ1-5; D is unresolved. The receptor's source is a woman in her fifties or sixties with COVID-19, enrolled during active disease. CDR3: CATKSDPTEVGQPQHF. The CDR3 DNA reads as TGTGCCACCAAAAGCGATCCAACGGAGGTAGGGCAGCCCCAGCATTTT.